The 31 T cell receptor beta chains listed next were all sequenced from one sample in a study of metastatic and nonmetastatic thyroid tumors. No patient received treatment before thyroid surgery. MiXCR was used by TCRdb to re-call the PCR reads. Altogether around 27,000 clones are present, 14% to 15% being singletons, with the ten largest covering roughly 3.4%. Sequencing was performed on blood. All receptors come from a female donor with papillary thyroid cancer or a benign thyroid nodule (not recorded which). Some clones in this sample may be carry-over from other donors' samples.

The chain couples TRBV12-3 or TRBV12-4 to TRBJ2-3; TRBD2 aligns across 7 bases. J gave up 2 bases and V 6 bases, and 8 bases lay outside the gene matches. This CDR3 contains 15 residues. The CDR3 here is CASRPPGRFTDTQYF. The CDR3 bases are TGTGCCAGCAGGCCGCCCGGGAGGTTCACAGATACGCAGTATTTT.

This clone appeared many times. The chain has TRBV28 and TRBJ2-1; 7 positions match TRBD1. The J segment lost 7 bases and the V segment lost 7 bases, leaving 7 bases of the junction unmatched. The CDR3 runs 13 residues. Germline assignment: CDR1 MDHEN and CDR2 SYDVKM. CDR3 DNA: TGTGCCAGCAATGAGGGGGCAGGGAATGAGCAGTTCTTC. It translates to CASNEGAGNEQFF.

Sample share makes this clone medium-sized. The V and J genes are TRBV12-3 or TRBV12-4 and TRBJ1-6; the match to TRBD1 covers 7 bases. V lost 6 bases and J lost 5; bases outside the gene matches: 13. The length of the CDR3 is 17 residues. CDR3 sequence: CASRRGQTPRDNSPLHF. CDR3 nucleotides: TGTGCCAGCAGGCGGGGACAGACCCCCAGGGATAATTCACCCCTCCACTTT.

This clone is medium-sized in the sample. The CDR3 DNA is TGCAGTGCTATTAGGAGTGGGGTCTACGAGCAGTACTTC. It is translated as CSAIRSGVYEQYF. The rearrangement links TRBV20-1 to TRBJ2-7; D uncertain. Germline CDR1 is DFQATT and CDR2 is SNEGSKA (reference sequence). Trimming cost V 4 bases and J 3 bases, with 13 bases left between them. CDR3 size: 13 residues.

The table lists this clone with many counts. The V call is TRBV24-1, the J call TRBJ2-5, with 7 bases matching TRBD1. The CDR3 length is 15 residues. With V trimmed by 3 bases and J by 2 bases, 5 bases remained unmatched. Germline CDR1 is KGHDR and CDR2 is SFDVKD. CDR3 region: CATSDPGQEQETQYF. In nucleotides, the CDR3 is TGTGCCACCAGTGATCCTGGACAGGAACAAGAGACCCAGTACTTC.

Turning to this clone: One junction end does not reproduce the germline sequence, and a read error may be involved. V gene TRBV20-1 combines with J gene TRBJ1-5, with TRBD1 as a possible D gene (5 bases). The CDR3 has 14 residues. Per germline, CDR1 DFQATT and CDR2 SNEGSKA (reference sequence). The CDR3 DNA reads TGCAGTGCTATCTTCGGGGGTGTAGGTCAGCCCCATCATTTT. Translated: CSAIFGGVGQPHHF.

This clone was counted at least ten times. Relative to the germline gene, one junction end is altered; a read error may explain this. V gene TRBV15 combines with J gene TRBJ2-5; D might be TRBD1 (6 bases). The CDR3 runs 13 residues. CDR1 is LNHNV and CDR2 is YYDKDF in the germline V gene (reference sequence). CDR3: CATSMGAQETQYF. The CDR3 nucleotides are TGTGCCACAAGCATGGGGGCACAAGAGACCCAGTACTTC.

Many counts were recorded for this clone. A read error is possible here, since a much larger clone lies one base away. The chain employs TRBV6-1 and TRBJ2-3; D unresolved. This CDR3 has 14 amino acids. Germline CDR1 reads MNHNS; CDR2 reads SASEGT. Trimming took off 6 bases at V and 0 bases at J, with 10 bases between the two ends. CDR3 in DNA: TGTGCCAGCAGGCAGCATGGGAGCACAGATACGCAGTATTTT. Its translation is CASRQHGSTDTQYF.

J is TRBJ2-1 and V is TRBV5-1, with D possibly being TRBD1 (6 bases). Germline-derived CDR1 and CDR2 are SGHRS and YFSETQ. V lost 0 bases, J lost 5 bases, and 12 bases lay in between. The CDR3 sequence is 15 residues long. The CDR3 DNA reads TGCGCCAGCAGCTTGGTGGCAGGGGCGGACAATGAGCAGTTCTTC. It is translated as CASSLVAGADNEQFF.

In the case of this clone: A read error may be the cause here, since a much bigger clone is one base away. The chain recombines TRBV7-9 with TRBJ1-4; D uncertain. The CDR3 loop spans 11 amino acids. Germline CDR1 reads SEHNR; CDR2 reads FQNEAQ (reference sequence). V dropped 5 bases and J dropped 6 bases, with 4 bases sitting between them. CDR3 sequence reads: CASSRYEKLFF. CDR3 coding DNA: TGTGCCAGCAGCCGCTATGAAAAACTGTTTTTT.

This clone was seen many times. This chain connects TRBV12-3 or TRBV12-4 to TRBJ2-3; weak D call: TRBD2 (5 bases). There are 14 residues in the CDR3. V lost 7 bases and J 3 bases, leaving 14 bases between the germline ends. CDR3 coding DNA: TGTGCCAGCACCCTGACGTCGGGGACAGATACGCAGTATTTT. This gives the protein CASTLTSGTDTQYF.

This clone has ten or more counts. J is TRBJ1-3 and V is TRBV15, with D possibly being TRBD1 (5 bases). Germline values: CDR1 LNHNV, CDR2 YYDKDF (reference sequence). The CDR3 totals 15 residues. Trimming removed 0 bases from V and 4 bases from J, with 10 bases in between. DNA of the CDR3: TGTGCCACCAGCAGAGATATAGGGGTCGGAAACACCATATATTTT. Translated, it gives CATSRDIGVGNTIYF.

This clone appeared many times. The chain recombines TRBV29-1 with TRBJ2-5, with TRBD1 matching over 8 bases. The CDR3 extends over 14 amino acids. With 1 base clipped from V and 5 bases from J, the junction kept 6 bases outside the gene matches. The germline V gene encodes CDR1 SQVTM and CDR2 ANQGSEA. CDR3 loop: CSVEGSTGEETQYF. CDR3 nucleotides: TGCAGCGTTGAAGGTTCGACAGGGGAGGAGACCCAGTACTTC.

This clone rates as medium-sized. The V gene is TRBV2, the J gene TRBJ2-7; D gene unclear. The CDR3 length is 14 residues. Germline-derived CDR1 and CDR2 are SNHLY and FYNNEI. Between the trimmed V and J ends, which lost 6 bases and 1 base, there was a span of 13 bases. CDR3 nucleotides: TGTGCCAGCAGATCTAATGGGGAATCCTACGAGCAGTACTTC. Its protein is CASRSNGESYEQYF.

This clone was recorded at least ten times. V usage is TRBV28 and J usage is TRBJ2-1; perhaps TRBD2 as D (6 bases). Germline V gives CDR1 MDHEN, CDR2 SYDVKM. This CDR3 has 17 amino acids. V lost 1 base to trimming and J lost 7 bases, with 20 bases between them. CDR3 sequence: CASSLSRGDSKGNEQFF. In DNA, the CDR3 is TGTGCCAGCAGTTTATCCCGAGGGGACTCAAAGGGGAATGAGCAGTTCTTC.

This clone was seen only a few times. Here the CDR3 omits its conserved ending phenylalanine or tryptophan, so a read error is the likely source. The J gene is TRBJ2-7, the V gene TRBV28; no reliable D call. Germline V gene sequence: CDR1 MDHEN, CDR2 SYDVKM. This CDR3 contains 11 residues. As DNA, the CDR3 is TGTGCCAGCAGACGCCTCTACGATCAGTACTCC. Protein sequence: CASRRLYDQYS.

This clone was seen repeatedly, ten times or more. The rearrangement links TRBV27 to TRBJ1-6; D is unresolved. The V gene's germline CDR1 is MNHEY and CDR2 SMNVEV (reference sequence). The CDR3 loop spans 14 amino acids. Trimming left V 3 bases short and J 7 bases short, with 10 bases between. The CDR3 loop is CASSLSQANSPLHF. CDR3 DNA sequence: TGTGCCAGCAGTTTGAGTCAGGCCAATTCACCCCTCCACTTT.

Notes on this clone: Just one base apart from a much larger clone, this may be a read error. V usage is TRBV20-1 and J usage is TRBJ2-5; D is unresolved. The V end was cut by 5 bases, the J end by 1 base, with 14 bases between. The germline V gene has CDR1 DFQATT and CDR2 SNEGSKA (reference sequence). The CDR3 covers 14 residues. Here the CDR3 reads CSAPLNAGQETQYF. DNA of the CDR3: TGCAGTGCTCCCTTGAATGCAGGCCAAGAGACCCAGTACTTC.

The chain carries TRBV6-4 and TRBJ2-3; D gene uncertain. CDR1 is MRHNA, CDR2 SNTAGT, per germline. The CDR3 loop spans 14 amino acids. Trimming removed 0 bases at V and 1 base at J, with 5 bases between. The CDR3, as DNA: TGTGCCAGCAGTGACTCGCCGGGCACAGATACGCAGTATTTT. Translation: CASSDSPGTDTQYF.

This clone was observed a few times. V is TRBV28 and J is TRBJ1-1, with D maybe TRBD1 (5 bases). Germline V gene sequence: CDR1 MDHEN, CDR2 SYDVKM. V gave up 4 bases and J gave up 5 bases, with 14 bases separating them. This CDR3 region has 14 residues. The CDR3 protein is CASSSGPWGTEAFF. CDR3 nucleotides: TGTGCCAGCAGTTCCGGTCCCTGGGGGACTGAAGCTTTCTTT.

At least ten counts were recorded for this clone. CDR3 coding DNA: TGTGCCAGCAGCGCCATCGTAGGGAATGAGCAGTTCTTC. Its protein is CASSAIVGNEQFF. The V gene is TRBV6-1, the J gene TRBJ2-1, with D hard to call. In germline, CDR1 is MNHNS, CDR2 SASEGT. V dropped 6 bases and J dropped 7 bases, with 13 bases sitting between them. There are 13 residues in the CDR3.

This clone was picked up a small number of times. Since a much larger clone is just one base distant, this may be a read error. The genes are TRBV7-9 and TRBJ2-5; the match to TRBD2 covers 8 bases. V was pared by 4 bases and J by 2 bases, with 9 bases of the junction left unmatched. This CDR3 region has 16 residues. CDR1 and CDR2 (germline): SEHNR, FQNEAQ (reference sequence). CDR3 sequence: CASSSPGAGGQETQYF. CDR3 bases: TGTGCCAGCAGCTCCCCTGGGGCGGGAGGACAAGAGACCCAGTACTTC.

This clone was seen repeatedly, ten times or more. J is TRBJ2-1 and V is TRBV2; perhaps TRBD2 as D (5 bases). V was trimmed by 4 bases and J by 8 bases, leaving 9 bases between them. This CDR3 contains 12 residues. The germline V gene has CDR1 SNHLY and CDR2 FYNNEI. The CDR3 nucleotides read TGTGCCAGCAGTGCAGGCGGGCATGAGCAGTTCTTC. Translation gives CASSAGGHEQFF. Full variable domain (remainder filled in from reference TRBV2 and TRBJ2-1): EPEVTQTPSHQVTQMGQEVILRCVPISNHLYFYWYRQILGQKVEFLVSFYNNEISEKSEIFDDQFSVERPDGSNFTLKIRSTKLEDSAMYFCASSAGGHEQFFGPGTRLTVL.

This clone came up many times. The chain recombines TRBV30 with TRBJ2-5; 11 nucleotides line up with TRBD2. With V trimmed by 0 bases and J by 2 bases, 14 bases remained unmatched. The germline gives CDR1 GTSNPN, CDR2 SVGIG (reference sequence). The CDR3 has 19 residues. CDR3 in DNA: TGTGCCTGGAGTGTGGTGACTAGCGGGGTCATGGAGTTACAAGAGACCCAGTACTTC. Protein product: CAWSVVTSGVMELQETQYF. Supplemented by reference TRBV30 and TRBJ2-5, the full variable domain reads SQTIHQWPATLVQPVGSPLSLECTVEGTSNPNLYWYRQAAGRGLQLLFYSVGIGQISSEVPQNLSASRPQDRQFILSSKKLLLSDSGFYLCAWSVVTSGVMELQETQYFGPGTRLLVL.

This clone has more than one count but fewer than ten. V gene TRBV6-1 combines with J gene TRBJ1-2; TRBD1 matches at 8 bases. The CDR3 is made up of 13 amino acids. The V gene's germline CDR1 is MNHNS and CDR2 SASEGT. Trimming at V came to 6 bases and at J to 4 bases, leaving 4 bases not matched to a gene. This CDR3 is CASRKTGVYGYTF. In DNA, the CDR3 is TGTGCCAGCAGAAAGACAGGGGTCTATGGCTACACCTTC.

The chain is built from TRBV27 and TRBJ2-1, with D tentatively TRBD1 (5 bases). Germline V gives CDR1 MNHEY, CDR2 SMNVEV (reference sequence). Deletions cut 5 bases from V and 14 bases from J, with 13 bases between. There are 11 residues in the CDR3. The CDR3 DNA is TGTGCCAGCAGTGTTCAGGGCCGCGAGTTCTTC. Amino acids: CASSVQGREFF.

This clone was recorded at least ten times. The rearrangement joins TRBV4-1 to TRBJ1-1; D is unresolved. Trimming cost V 1 base and J 4 bases, with 4 bases left between them. The CDR3 runs 12 residues. CDR1 and CDR2 from the germline V gene are MGHRA and YSYEKL. This CDR3 is CASSQGFTEAFF. CDR3 bases: TGCGCCAGCAGCCAAGGTTTCACTGAAGCTTTCTTT.

This clone was seen a few times. This may be a read error: a much more frequent sequence differs by one nucleotide. The chain links TRBV4-1 to TRBJ2-1; 9 nucleotides agree with TRBD1. The trim removed 0 bases at V and 0 bases at J, leaving 12 bases unmatched. This CDR3 is built from 20 residues. Germline V gene lookup returns CDR1 MGHRA and CDR2 YSYEKL. CDR3 in DNA: TGCGCCAGCAGCCAAGATCCGTGTGGACAGGGGCGTCGCTCCTACAATGAGCAGTTCTTC. Protein product: CASSQDPCGQGRRSYNEQFF.

This clone was seen ten or more times. The chain recombines TRBV6-5 with TRBJ1-2; 7 nucleotides align to TRBD1. CDR1 MNHEY and CDR2 SVGAGI come from the germline V gene. V lost 0 bases to trimming and J lost 5 bases; unmatched junction nucleotides: 3. The CDR3 consists of 14 residues. The CDR3, as DNA: TGTGCCAGCAGTTACTCGACAGGGCCTTATGGCTACACCTTC. It encodes CASSYSTGPYGYTF.

This clone was counted many times. The chain combines TRBV20-1 with TRBJ2-5, with 12 bases aligning to TRBD1. The ends lost 6 bases at V and 6 bases at J; junction bases unmatched: 8. The CDR3 is made up of 14 amino acids. Germline V CDR1 and CDR2: DFQATT, SNEGSKA (reference sequence). DNA for the CDR3: TGCAGTGCATCCGGGACAGGGGGCGCTCAGACCCAGTACTTC. This translates into CSASGTGGAQTQYF.

This clone has a count of ten or more. CDR3 in amino acids: CASSQEEGLAGYTGELFF. CDR3 nucleotide sequence: TGTGCCAGCAGCCAGGAGGAGGGACTAGCGGGTTACACCGGGGAGCTGTTTTTT. V usage is TRBV11-2 and J usage is TRBJ2-2, with 12 bases that match TRBD2. V lost 5 bases to trimming and J lost 3 bases; unmatched junction nucleotides: 10. The CDR3 contains 18 residues. Germline CDR1 SGHAT, CDR2 FQNNGV. The variable domain in full, with the rest retrieved from reference TRBV11-2 and TRBJ2-2, is EAGVAQSPRYKIIEKRQSVAFWCNPISGHATLYWYQQILGQGPKLLIQFQNNGVVDDSQLPKDRFSAERLKGVDSTLKIQPAKLEDSAVYLCASSQEEGLAGYTGELFFGEGSRLTVL.